This entry lists 8 T cell receptor beta chains sequenced from one sample in a study of blood T cell repertoires in COVID-19 (dated by TCRdb to about 2020). The method behind the library was the immunoSEQ multiplex PCR assay. In its TCRdb copy, this immuneACCESS table keeps in-frame sequences only and misses some clones. Where compared with another copy, unresolved V genes explain less than half of these, and the others have no known cause. The sample includes 40,000 to 45,000 clones, with about nine tenths observed a single time. Clones ranked in the top ten supply roughly 21% of the sample. The sequenced material came from peripheral blood. All receptors derive from a man aged 45-65 years with active COVID-19.

This clone is a singleton in its sample. V usage is TRBV20-1 and J usage is TRBJ2-2; 10 bases line up with TRBD2. V was clipped by 3 bases and J by 7 bases; unmatched bases: 8. The CDR3 totals 15 residues. CDR1 and CDR2 from the germline V gene are DFQATT and SNEGSKA (reference sequence). The CDR3 here is CSASSLAGFGGELFF. The CDR3 coding sequence is TGCAGTGCTAGTTCACTAGCGGGGTTCGGCGGGGAGCTGTTTTTT.

This CDR3 reads CASSLTTGGPNNEQFF. CDR3 bases: TGTGCCAGCAGCTTAACGACGGGAGGGCCCAACAATGAGCAGTTCTTC. This sequence joins TRBV7-3 and TRBJ2-1, with 8 bases that match TRBD2. This CDR3 comprises 16 residues. CDR1 is SGHTA, CDR2 FQGTGA, per germline. Germline trimming cut 0 bases from V and 5 bases from J; bases unmatched to any gene: 6.

This chain joins TRBV4-1 and TRBJ2-7; 10 positions agree with TRBD1. Germline-derived CDR1 and CDR2 are MGHRA and YSYEKL. The CDR3 spans 14 residues. The ends lost 4 bases at V and 3 bases at J; junction bases unmatched: 3. DNA for the CDR3: TGCGCCAGCAGCCCGACAGGGGGCTTCTACGAGCAGTACTTC. As protein: CASSPTGGFYEQYF.

The chain links TRBV7-8 to TRBJ2-1; a weak D match, TRBD2 (5 bases). The germline CDR1 and CDR2 sequences are SGHVS and FQNEAQ. V dropped 5 bases and J dropped 8 bases, with 16 bases sitting between them. The CDR3 is 14 residues long. The CDR3 DNA reads TGTGCCAGCAGCCCCTGGGAGTTGGACTATGAGCAGTTCTTC. Translation gives CASSPWELDYEQFF.

The J gene is TRBJ1-2, the V gene TRBV28; 9 bases line up with TRBD1. V dropped 2 bases and J dropped 8; count of bases not matched to a gene: 3. Germline CDR1 and CDR2: MDHEN and SYDVKM. This CDR3 has 13 residues. The CDR3 DNA follows: TGTGCCAGCAGTTTAACGGACAGGGGAGGCTACACCTTC. Translating it yields CASSLTDRGGYTF.

The rearrangement joins TRBV25-1 to TRBJ1-5; D remains unclear. The CDR3 consists of 14 residues. The germline gives CDR1 MGHDK, CDR2 SYGVNS. The germline V and J ends were trimmed by 2 bases and 1 base, with 6 bases remaining between them. DNA for the CDR3: TGTGCCAGCAGTGAACTACAGAGCAATCAGCCCCAGCATTTT. It encodes CASSELQSNQPQHF.

The chain combines TRBV21-1 with TRBJ2-5; the table assigns TRBD2, which was not confirmed against the DNA. TRBV21-1 is reported as a pseudogene. The length of the CDR3 is 13 residues. CDR3 in amino acids: CASSKSCEETQYF. CDR3 coding DNA: TGTGCCAGCAGCAAGTCATGTGAGGAGACCCAGTACTTC.

The V gene is TRBV6-2 or TRBV6-3, the J gene TRBJ1-1; D remains unclear. The CDR3 has 12 amino acids. Germline CDR1 and CDR2: MNHEY and SVGEGT. Deletions cut 6 bases from V and 2 bases from J, with 7 bases between. The CDR3 reads CASSPSNTEAFF. The CDR3 bases are TGTGCCAGCAGCCCCAGTAACACTGAAGCTTTCTTT.